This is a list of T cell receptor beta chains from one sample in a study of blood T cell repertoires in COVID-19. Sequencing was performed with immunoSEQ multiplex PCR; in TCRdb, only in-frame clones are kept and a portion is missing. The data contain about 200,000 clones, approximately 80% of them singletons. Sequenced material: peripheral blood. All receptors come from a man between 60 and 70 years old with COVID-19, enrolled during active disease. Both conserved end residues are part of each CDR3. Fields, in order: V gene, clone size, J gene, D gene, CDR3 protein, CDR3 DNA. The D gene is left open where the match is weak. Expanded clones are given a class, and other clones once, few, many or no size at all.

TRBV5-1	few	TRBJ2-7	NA	CASSPVGASNAQYF	TGCGCCAGCAGCCCAGTAGGGGCCAGCAACGCGCAGTACTTC
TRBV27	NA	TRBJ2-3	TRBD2	CASSLRPGLAGFYADTQYF	TGTGCCAGCAGTTTAAGGCCGGGACTAGCGGGATTTTACGCAGATACGCAGTATTTT
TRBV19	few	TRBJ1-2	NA	CASSLGANYGYTF	TGTGCCAGTAGTCTGGGAGCTAACTATGGCTACACCTTC
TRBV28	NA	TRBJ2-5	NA	CASSSPLLATQETQYF	TGTGCCAGCAGTTCGCCGTTACTAGCAACTCAAGAGACCCAGTACTTC
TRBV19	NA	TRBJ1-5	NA	CASKVGGEGPQHF	TGTGCCAGTAAGGTCGGCGGCGAAGGGCCCCAGCATTTT
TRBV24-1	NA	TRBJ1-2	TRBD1	CATSDGTAGYTF	TGTGCCACCAGTGATGGGACAGCAGGCTACACCTTC
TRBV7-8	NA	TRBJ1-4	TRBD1	CASSLARQGGEKLFF	TGTGCCAGCAGCTTAGCGCGGCAGGGGGGTGAAAAACTGTTTTTT
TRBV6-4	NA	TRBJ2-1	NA	CASSDQPLGGNEQFF	TGTGCCAGCAGTGACCAGCCCTTAGGCGGCAATGAGCAGTTCTTC
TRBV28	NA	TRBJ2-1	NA	CATNRVSYNEQFF	TGTGCCACCAACAGGGTATCCTACAATGAGCAGTTCTTC
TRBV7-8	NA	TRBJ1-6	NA	CASSLPSGRGSPLHF	TGTGCCAGCAGCCTCCCTTCGGGGAGAGGGTCACCCCTCCACTTT
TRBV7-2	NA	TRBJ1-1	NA	CASSLLGRGTAFF	TGTGCCAGCAGCTTATTAGGTAGAGGAACAGCTTTCTTT
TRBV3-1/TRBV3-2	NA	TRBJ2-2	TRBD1	CASSLPGQGYTGELFF	TGTGCCAGCAGCCTTCCGGGACAGGGATACACCGGGGAGCTGTTTTTT
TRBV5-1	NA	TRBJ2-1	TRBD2	CASSLGLAGVDEQFF	TGCGCCAGCAGCTTGGGGCTAGCGGGAGTAGATGAGCAGTTCTTC
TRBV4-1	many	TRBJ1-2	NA	CASSPSPGEAGYTF	TGCGCCAGCAGCCCCTCGCCAGGGGAAGCTGGCTACACCTTC
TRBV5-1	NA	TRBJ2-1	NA	CASSLARGSYNEQFF	TGCGCCAGCAGCTTGGCCAGGGGTTCCTACAATGAGCAGTTCTTC
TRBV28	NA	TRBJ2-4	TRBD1	CASSLSGQGTKNIQYF	TGTGCCAGCAGTTTATCGGGACAGGGGACCAAAAACATTCAGTACTTC
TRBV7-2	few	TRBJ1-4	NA	CASSLGRGIEFEKLFF	TGTGCCAGCAGCTTAGGTCGGGGGATAGAGTTTGAAAAACTGTTTTTT
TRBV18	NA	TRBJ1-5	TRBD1	CASSLRQGSNQPQHF	TGTGCCAGCTCACTCCGACAGGGTAGCAATCAGCCCCAGCATTTT
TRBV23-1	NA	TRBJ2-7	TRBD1	CASSHPSGQGTYEQYF	TGCGCCAGCAGTCACCCTTCGGGACAGGGGACCTACGAGCAGTACTTC
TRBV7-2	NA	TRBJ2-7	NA	CASSPTLGNYEQYF	TGTGCCAGCAGCCCGACCCTGGGCAACTACGAGCAGTACTTC
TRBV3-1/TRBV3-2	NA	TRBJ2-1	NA	CASSLRGNEQFF	TGTGCCAGCAGCCTCAGGGGTAATGAGCAGTTCTTC
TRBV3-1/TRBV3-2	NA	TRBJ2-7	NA	CASSPRPDSYEQYF	TGTGCCAGCAGTCCCCGCCCAGATTCCTACGAGCAGTACTTC
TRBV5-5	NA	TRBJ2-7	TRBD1	CASSPAGQGGDYEQYF	TGTGCCAGCAGCCCCGCGGGACAGGGTGGGGACTACGAGCAGTACTTC
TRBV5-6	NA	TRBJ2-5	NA	CASSLNRVLETQYF	TGTGCCAGCAGCTTGAACAGGGTGTTAGAGACCCAGTACTTC
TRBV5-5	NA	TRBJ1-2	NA	CASSLAEVYGYTF	TGTGCCAGCAGCTTGGCAGAGGTCTATGGCTACACCTTC
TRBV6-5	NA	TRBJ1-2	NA	CASRSGVRGYTF	TGTGCCAGCAGATCAGGGGTCCGAGGCTACACCTTC
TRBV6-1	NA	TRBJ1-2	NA	CASSEWAGTTGYTF	TGTGCCAGCAGTGAATGGGCAGGGACTACTGGCTACACCTTC
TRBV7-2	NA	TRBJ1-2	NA	CASSVQMSGRTNYGYTF	TGTGCCAGCAGCGTCCAAATGTCGGGAAGAACCAACTATGGCTACACCTTC
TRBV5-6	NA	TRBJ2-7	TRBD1	CASSLFWDSSYEQYF	TGTGCCAGCAGCTTGTTTTGGGACAGCTCCTACGAGCAGTACTTC
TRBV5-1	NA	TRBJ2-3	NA	CASSRSPHTSTDTQYF	TGCGCCAGCAGCCGATCGCCTCATACTAGCACAGATACGCAGTATTTT
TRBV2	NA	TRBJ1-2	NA	CASSDRANYGYTF	TGTGCCAGCAGTGACAGGGCTAACTATGGCTACACCTTC
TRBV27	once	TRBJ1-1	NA	CASSLSTGGRGVTEAFF	TGTGCCAGCAGTTTATCCACAGGAGGCCGGGGGGTCACTGAAGCTTTCTTT
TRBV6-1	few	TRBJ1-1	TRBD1	CASSEGLGQGTTEAFF	TGTGCCAGCAGTGAAGGTTTGGGACAGGGGACGACTGAAGCTTTCTTT
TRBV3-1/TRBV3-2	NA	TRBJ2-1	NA	CASSLRQAASSYNEQFF	TGTGCCAGCAGCCTTAGACAGGCTGCTAGCTCCTACAATGAGCAGTTCTTC
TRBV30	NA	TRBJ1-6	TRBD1	CAWSRGQGGSPLHF	TGTGCCTGGAGCAGAGGACAGGGCGGTTCACCCCTCCACTTT
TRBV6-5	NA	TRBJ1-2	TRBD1	CASSRTGGRGYTF	TGTGCCAGCAGTAGGACAGGGGGTAGAGGCTACACCTTC
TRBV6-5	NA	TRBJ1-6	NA	CASMEAGDSPLHF	TGTGCCAGCATGGAGGCAGGGGATTCACCCCTCCACTTT
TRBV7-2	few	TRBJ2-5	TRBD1	CASSPRTGGEQETQYF	TGTGCCAGCAGCCCCCGGACAGGGGGGGAACAAGAGACCCAGTACTTC
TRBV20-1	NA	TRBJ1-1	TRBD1	CSASDDRGLEAFF	TGCAGTGCTAGTGACGACAGGGGACTTGAAGCTTTCTTT
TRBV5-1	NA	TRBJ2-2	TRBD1	CASSLGQGQTGELFF	TGCGCCAGCAGCTTGGGACAGGGGCAGACCGGGGAGCTGTTTTTT
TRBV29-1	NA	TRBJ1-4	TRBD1	CSATGTNEKLFF	TGCAGCGCGACAGGGACTAATGAAAAACTGTTTTTT
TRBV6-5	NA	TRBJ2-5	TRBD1	CASSHGTGTQYF	TGTGCCAGCAGTCATGGGACAGGGACCCAGTACTTC
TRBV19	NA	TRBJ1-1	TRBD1	CASSPDRGKAFF	TGTGCCAGTAGTCCAGACAGGGGGAAAGCTTTCTTT
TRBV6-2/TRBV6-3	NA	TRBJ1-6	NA	CASSYGLRVTLSNSPLHF	TGTGCCAGCAGTTACGGTCTGCGGGTGACCCTTTCTAATTCACCCCTCCACTTT
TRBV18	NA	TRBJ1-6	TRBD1	CASSSDRGRSPLHF	TGTGCCAGCTCATCCGACAGGGGACGTTCACCCCTCCACTTT
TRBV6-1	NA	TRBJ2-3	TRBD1	CASSERRQGADTQYF	TGTGCCAGCAGTGAACGGAGACAGGGGGCAGATACGCAGTATTTT
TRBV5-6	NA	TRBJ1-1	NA	CASSGTGHFNTEAFF	TGTGCCAGCAGCGGTACAGGGCATTTTAACACTGAAGCTTTCTTT
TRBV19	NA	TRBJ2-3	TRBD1	CASSRQGFEDTQYF	TGTGCCAGTAGTAGACAGGGGTTCGAAGATACGCAGTATTTT
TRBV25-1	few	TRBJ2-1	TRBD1	CASSENRDRVVNEQFF	TGTGCCAGCAGTGAAAACCGGGACAGGGTAGTCAATGAGCAGTTCTTC
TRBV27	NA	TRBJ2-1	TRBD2	CAVASGIALEQFF	TGTGCCGTAGCCAGCGGGATAGCGTTGGAGCAGTTCTTC
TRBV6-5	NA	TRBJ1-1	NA	CASSQTATIEAFF	TGTGCCAGTAGTCAGACAGCGACGATTGAAGCTTTCTTT
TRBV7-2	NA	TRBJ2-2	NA	CASSLGTRNTGELFF	TGTGCCAGCAGCTTAGGGACACGGAACACCGGGGAGCTGTTTTTT
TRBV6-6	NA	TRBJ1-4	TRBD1	CASSYPGGEKLFF	TGTGCCAGCAGTTACCCAGGGGGCGAAAAACTGTTTTTT
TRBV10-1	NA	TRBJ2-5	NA	CASSAGEETQYF	TGCGCCAGCAGTGCCGGGGAAGAGACCCAGTACTTC
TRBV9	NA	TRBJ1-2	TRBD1	CASNRDRGDGYTF	TGTGCCAGCAACCGGGACAGGGGGGATGGCTACACCTTC
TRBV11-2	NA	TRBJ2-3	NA	CASSLPGTDTQYF	TGTGCCAGCAGCCTACCGGGGACAGATACGCAGTATTTT
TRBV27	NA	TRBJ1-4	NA	CASSPTGTRGEKLFF	TGTGCCAGCAGTCCTACCGGGACGCGGGGTGAAAAACTGTTTTTT
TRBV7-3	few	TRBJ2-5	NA	CASSLRQKETQYF	TGTGCCAGCAGCTTACGACAGAAAGAGACCCAGTACTTC
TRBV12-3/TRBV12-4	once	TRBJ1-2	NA	CASSFYDYGYTF	TGTGCCAGCAGTTTCTACGACTATGGCTACACCTTC
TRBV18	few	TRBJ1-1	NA	CASSPTGSTEAFF	TGTGCCAGCTCACCGACAGGTTCCACTGAAGCTTTCTTT